This entry describes one T cell receptor (beta chain). What it binds is not known. Assay: immunoSEQ multiplex PCR; the TCRdb copy retains only in-frame clones and omits some. Among tens of thousands of clones listed, around nine tenths were seen once. This sample stems from a study of OX40 agonist ivuxolimab in advanced cancers. General observations from the study: Mean expanded clone counts were higher in CD8+ than CD4+ T cells.

This CDR3 has 14 residues. Germline trimming cut 5 bases from V and 4 bases from J; bases unmatched to any gene: 4. In germline, CDR1 is SEHNR, CDR2 FQNEAQ (reference sequence). V gene TRBV7-9 combines with J gene TRBJ1-4, with TRBD1 matching over 7 bases. The receptor comes from an adult with an advanced solid tumor such as melanoma, head and neck, liver or kidney cancer. Sequenced material: CD4+ or CD8+ T cells sorted from blood, taken in a trial of the OX40 agonist ivuxolimab. For the CDR3, the DNA is TGTGCCAGCAGCGGGACAGTTAATAATGAAAAACTGTTTTTT. It translates to CASSGTVNNEKLFF.